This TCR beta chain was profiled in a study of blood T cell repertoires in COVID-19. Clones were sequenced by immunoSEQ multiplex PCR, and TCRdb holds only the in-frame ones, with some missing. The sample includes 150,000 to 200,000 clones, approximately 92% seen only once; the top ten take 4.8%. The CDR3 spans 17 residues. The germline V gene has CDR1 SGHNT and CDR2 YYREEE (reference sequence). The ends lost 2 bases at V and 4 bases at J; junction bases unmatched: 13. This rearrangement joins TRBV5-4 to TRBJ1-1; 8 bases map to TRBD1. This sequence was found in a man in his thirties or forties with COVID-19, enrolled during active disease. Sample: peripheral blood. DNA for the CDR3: TGTGCCAGCAGCTTCCAGGGGGCGCCAGGGATTGGCACTGAAGCTTTCTTT. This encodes CASSFQGAPGIGTEAFF.